This TCR beta chain was recorded in a study of blood T cell repertoires in COVID-19. Background on the study: Researchers got acute and convalescent COVID-19 samples from the United States, Italy and Spain. Nucleic acid was either cDNA or gDNA, and it came from T cells, B-cell-depleted T cells, or PBMCs.

In the authors' workflow: Reference gene primer amplification gave estimated nucleated cell counts. Clones were read by immunoSEQ multiplex PCR, and TCRdb kept only the in-frame ones, dropping some. V, J and clone size were drawn from that table, and D and trimming were deduced from the DNA. The sample has about 180,000 clones, approximately 91% seen once; the top ten hold nearly 0.55%. V lost 4 bases and J lost 5; bases outside the gene matches: 4. The CDR3 has 13 amino acids. CDR1 and CDR2 (germline): LNHDA, SQIVND (reference sequence). The sequenced sample was peripheral blood. The chain joins TRBV19 to TRBJ2-5, with 7 bases fitting TRBD1. This receptor was identified in a man aged 50-59 years with acute or convalescent COVID-19. CDR3 DNA sequence: TGTGCCAGTAGTAACGACAGGGCGGAGACCCAGTACTTC. It codes for CASSNDRAETQYF.